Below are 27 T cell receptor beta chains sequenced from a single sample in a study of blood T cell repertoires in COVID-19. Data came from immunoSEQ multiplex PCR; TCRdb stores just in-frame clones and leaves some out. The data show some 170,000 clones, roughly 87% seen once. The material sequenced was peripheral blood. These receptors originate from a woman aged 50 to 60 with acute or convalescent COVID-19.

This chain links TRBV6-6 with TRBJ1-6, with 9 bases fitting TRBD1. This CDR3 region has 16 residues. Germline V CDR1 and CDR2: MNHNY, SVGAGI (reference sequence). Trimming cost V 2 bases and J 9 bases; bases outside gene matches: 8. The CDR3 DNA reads TGTGCCAGCAGTTACCCAGTGGACAGGGGTAGTTCACCCCTCCACTTT. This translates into CASSYPVDRGSSPLHF.

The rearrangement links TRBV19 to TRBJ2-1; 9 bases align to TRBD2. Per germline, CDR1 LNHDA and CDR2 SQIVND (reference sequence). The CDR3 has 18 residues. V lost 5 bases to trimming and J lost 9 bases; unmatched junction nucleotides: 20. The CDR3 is CASSYPGTSRREGIEQFF. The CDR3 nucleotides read TGTGCCAGTAGTTATCCCGGGACATCCCGGCGGGAGGGGATTGAGCAGTTCTTC.

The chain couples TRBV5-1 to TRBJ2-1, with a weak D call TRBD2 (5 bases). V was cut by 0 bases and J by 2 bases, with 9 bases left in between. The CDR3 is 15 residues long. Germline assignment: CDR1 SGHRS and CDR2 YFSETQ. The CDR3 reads CASSLEDLAYNEQFF. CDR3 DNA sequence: TGCGCCAGCAGCTTGGAGGACTTGGCCTACAATGAGCAGTTCTTC.

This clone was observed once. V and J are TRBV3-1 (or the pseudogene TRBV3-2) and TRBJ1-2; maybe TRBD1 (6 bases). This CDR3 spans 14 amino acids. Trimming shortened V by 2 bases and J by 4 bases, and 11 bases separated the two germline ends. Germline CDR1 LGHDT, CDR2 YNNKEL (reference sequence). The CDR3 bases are TGTGCCAGCAGCCAACAGGGGTCCGGCTATGGCTACACCTTC. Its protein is CASSQQGSGYGYTF.

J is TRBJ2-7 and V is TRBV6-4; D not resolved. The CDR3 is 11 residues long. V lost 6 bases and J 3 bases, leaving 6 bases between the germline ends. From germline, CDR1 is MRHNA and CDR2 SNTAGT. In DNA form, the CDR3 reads TGTGCCAGCAGGAGGATCTACGAGCAGTACTTC. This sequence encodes CASRRIYEQYF.

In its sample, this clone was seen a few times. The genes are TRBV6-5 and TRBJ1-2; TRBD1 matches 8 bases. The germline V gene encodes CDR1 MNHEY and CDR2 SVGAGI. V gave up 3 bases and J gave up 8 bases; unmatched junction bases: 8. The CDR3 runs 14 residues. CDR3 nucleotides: TGTGCCAGCAGTTATAGGACAGGGAGAGACGGCTACACCTTC. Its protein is CASSYRTGRDGYTF.

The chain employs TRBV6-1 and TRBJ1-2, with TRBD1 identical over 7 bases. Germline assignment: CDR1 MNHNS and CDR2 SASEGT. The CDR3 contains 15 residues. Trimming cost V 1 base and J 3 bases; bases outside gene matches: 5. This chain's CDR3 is CASSEDRDRYYGYTF. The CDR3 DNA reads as TGTGCCAGCAGTGAAGACCGGGACAGATACTATGGCTACACCTTC.

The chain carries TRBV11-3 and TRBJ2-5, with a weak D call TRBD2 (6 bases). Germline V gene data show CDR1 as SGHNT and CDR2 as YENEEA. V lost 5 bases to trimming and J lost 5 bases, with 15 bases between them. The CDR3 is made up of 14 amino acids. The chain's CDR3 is CASSPPGGGETQYF. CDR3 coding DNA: TGTGCCAGCAGCCCTCCCGGCGGAGGGGAGACCCAGTACTTC.

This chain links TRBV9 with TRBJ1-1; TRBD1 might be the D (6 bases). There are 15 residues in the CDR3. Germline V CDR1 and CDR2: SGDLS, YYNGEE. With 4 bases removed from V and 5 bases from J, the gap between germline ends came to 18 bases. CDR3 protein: CASSPRAGDRTEAFF. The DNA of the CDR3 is TGTGCCAGCAGCCCCCGGGCAGGGGACCGGACTGAAGCTTTCTTT.

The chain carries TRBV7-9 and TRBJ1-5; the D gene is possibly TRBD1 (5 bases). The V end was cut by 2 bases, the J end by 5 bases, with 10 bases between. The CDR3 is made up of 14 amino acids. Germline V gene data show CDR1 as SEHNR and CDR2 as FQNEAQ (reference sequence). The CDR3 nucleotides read TGTGCCAGCAGCTTATGGGGCGGAGATCAGCCCCAGCATTTT. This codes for CASSLWGGDQPQHF.

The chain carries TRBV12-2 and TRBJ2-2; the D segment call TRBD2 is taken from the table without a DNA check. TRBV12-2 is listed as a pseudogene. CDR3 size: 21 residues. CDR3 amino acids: CASRLVFCFGLAASNTGELFF. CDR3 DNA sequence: TGTGCAAGTCGCTTAGTCTTTTGTTTTGGACTAGCGGCCTCGAACACCGGGGAGCTGTTTTTT.

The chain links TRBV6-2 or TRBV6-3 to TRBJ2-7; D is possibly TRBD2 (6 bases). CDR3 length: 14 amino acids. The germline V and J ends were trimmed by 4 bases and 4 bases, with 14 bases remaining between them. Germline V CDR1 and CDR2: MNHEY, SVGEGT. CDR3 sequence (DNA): TGTGCCAGCAGTTCGCATAGCGGCTGGTACGAGCAGTACTTC. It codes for CASSSHSGWYEQYF.

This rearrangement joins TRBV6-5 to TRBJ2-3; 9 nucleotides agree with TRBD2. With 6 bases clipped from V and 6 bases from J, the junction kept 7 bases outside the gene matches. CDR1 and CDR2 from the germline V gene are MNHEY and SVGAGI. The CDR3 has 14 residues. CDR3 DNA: TGTGCCAGCAGCCGGGGACTAGCAGCGGATACGCAGTATTTT. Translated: CASSRGLAADTQYF.

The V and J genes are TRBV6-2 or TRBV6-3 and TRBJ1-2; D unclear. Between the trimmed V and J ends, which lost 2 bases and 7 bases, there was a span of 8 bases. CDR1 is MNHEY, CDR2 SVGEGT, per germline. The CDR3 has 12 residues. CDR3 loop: CASSYVESGYTF. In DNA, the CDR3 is TGTGCCAGCAGTTACGTCGAGAGTGGCTACACCTTC.

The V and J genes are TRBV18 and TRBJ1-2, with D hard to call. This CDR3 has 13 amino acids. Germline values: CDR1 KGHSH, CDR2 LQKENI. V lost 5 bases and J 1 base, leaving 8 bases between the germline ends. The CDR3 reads CASSIDNNYGYTF. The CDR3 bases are TGTGCCAGCTCAATCGACAATAACTATGGCTACACCTTC.

In nucleotides, the CDR3 is TGTGCCAGCAGCCCACAGGACTCCTACGAGCAGTACTTC. Protein product: CASSPQDSYEQYF. The chain has TRBV7-9 and TRBJ2-7, with a possible D match to TRBD1 (5 bases). The V gene lost 5 bases and the J gene lost 0 bases, with 8 bases spanning the gap. The CDR3 totals 13 residues. Germline V gives CDR1 SEHNR, CDR2 FQNEAQ (reference sequence).

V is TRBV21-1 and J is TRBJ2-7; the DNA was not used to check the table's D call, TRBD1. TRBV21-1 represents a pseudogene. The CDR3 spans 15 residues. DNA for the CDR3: TGTGCCAGCAGCCCCCGGGACAGGGGGTCAGGGGAGCAGTACTTC. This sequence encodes CASSPRDRGSGEQYF.

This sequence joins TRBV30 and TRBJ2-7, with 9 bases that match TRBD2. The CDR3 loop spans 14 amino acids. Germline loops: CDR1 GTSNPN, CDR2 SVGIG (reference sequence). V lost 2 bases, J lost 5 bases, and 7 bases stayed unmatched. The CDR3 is CAWSNLAGSNEQYF. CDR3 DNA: TGTGCCTGGAGTAACCTAGCGGGGTCCAACGAGCAGTACTTC.

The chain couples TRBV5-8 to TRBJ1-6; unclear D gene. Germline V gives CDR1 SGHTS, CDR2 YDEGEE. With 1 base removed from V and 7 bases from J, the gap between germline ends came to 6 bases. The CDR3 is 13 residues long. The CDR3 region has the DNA TGTGCCAGCAGCTTGACCAGGAATTCACCCCTCCACTTT. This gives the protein CASSLTRNSPLHF.

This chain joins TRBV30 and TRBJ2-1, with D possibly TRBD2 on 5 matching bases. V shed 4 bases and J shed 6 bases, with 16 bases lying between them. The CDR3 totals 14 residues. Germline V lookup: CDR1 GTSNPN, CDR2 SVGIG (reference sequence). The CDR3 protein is CAWNGNSEVNEQFF. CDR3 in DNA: TGTGCCTGGAACGGTAATAGCGAGGTCAATGAGCAGTTCTTC.

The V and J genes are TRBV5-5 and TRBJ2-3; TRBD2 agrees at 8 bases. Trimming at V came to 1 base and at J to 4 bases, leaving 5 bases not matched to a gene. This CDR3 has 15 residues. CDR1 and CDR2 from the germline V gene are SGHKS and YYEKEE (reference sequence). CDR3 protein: CASSLLAGGSDTQYF. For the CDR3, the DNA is TGTGCCAGCAGCTTGCTAGCGGGTGGTTCAGATACGCAGTATTTT. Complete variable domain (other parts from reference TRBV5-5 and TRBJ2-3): DAGVTQSPTHLIKTRGQQVTLRCSPISGHKSVSWYQQVLGQGPQFIFQYYEKEERGRGNFPDRFSARQFPNYSSELNVNALLLGDSALYLCASSLLAGGSDTQYFGPGTRLTVL.

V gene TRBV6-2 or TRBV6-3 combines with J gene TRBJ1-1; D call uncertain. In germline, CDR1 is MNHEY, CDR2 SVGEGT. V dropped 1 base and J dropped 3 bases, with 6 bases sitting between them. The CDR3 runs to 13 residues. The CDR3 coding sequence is TGTGCCAGCAGTTACTACACCTACACTGAAGCTTTCTTT. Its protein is CASSYYTYTEAFF.

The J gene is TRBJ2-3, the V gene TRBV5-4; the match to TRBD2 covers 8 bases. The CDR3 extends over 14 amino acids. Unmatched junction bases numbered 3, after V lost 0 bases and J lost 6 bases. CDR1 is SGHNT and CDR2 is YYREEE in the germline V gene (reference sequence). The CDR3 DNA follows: TGTGCCAGCAGCTTGGAGGTAGCGGGGGATACGCAGTATTTT. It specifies CASSLEVAGDTQYF.

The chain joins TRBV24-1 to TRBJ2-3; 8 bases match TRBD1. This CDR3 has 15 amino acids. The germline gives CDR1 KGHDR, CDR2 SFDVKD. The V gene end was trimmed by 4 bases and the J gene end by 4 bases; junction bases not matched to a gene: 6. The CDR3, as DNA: TGTGCCACCAGTGACTCGGGGACAGGCTCAGATACGCAGTATTTT. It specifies CATSDSGTGSDTQYF.

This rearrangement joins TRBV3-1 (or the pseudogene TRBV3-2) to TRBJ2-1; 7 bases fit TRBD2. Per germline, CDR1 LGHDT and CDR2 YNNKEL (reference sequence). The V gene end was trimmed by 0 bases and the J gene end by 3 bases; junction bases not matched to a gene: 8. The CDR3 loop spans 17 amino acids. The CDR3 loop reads CASSQDGEGRVYNEQFF. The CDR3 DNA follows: TGTGCCAGCAGCCAAGACGGAGAGGGGAGGGTCTACAATGAGCAGTTCTTC.

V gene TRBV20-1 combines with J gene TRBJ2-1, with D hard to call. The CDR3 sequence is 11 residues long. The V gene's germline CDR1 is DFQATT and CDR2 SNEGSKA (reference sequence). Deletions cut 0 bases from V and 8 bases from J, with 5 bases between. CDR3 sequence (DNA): TGCAGTGCTAGAGAAGAGTATGAGCAGTTCTTC. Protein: CSAREEYEQFF.

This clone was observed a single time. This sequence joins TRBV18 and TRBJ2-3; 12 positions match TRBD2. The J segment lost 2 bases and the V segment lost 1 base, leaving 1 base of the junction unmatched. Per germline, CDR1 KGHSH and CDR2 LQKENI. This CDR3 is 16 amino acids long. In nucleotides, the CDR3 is TGTGCCAGCTCACCACGACTAGCGGGGGTCACAGATACGCAGTATTTT. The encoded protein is CASSPRLAGVTDTQYF.